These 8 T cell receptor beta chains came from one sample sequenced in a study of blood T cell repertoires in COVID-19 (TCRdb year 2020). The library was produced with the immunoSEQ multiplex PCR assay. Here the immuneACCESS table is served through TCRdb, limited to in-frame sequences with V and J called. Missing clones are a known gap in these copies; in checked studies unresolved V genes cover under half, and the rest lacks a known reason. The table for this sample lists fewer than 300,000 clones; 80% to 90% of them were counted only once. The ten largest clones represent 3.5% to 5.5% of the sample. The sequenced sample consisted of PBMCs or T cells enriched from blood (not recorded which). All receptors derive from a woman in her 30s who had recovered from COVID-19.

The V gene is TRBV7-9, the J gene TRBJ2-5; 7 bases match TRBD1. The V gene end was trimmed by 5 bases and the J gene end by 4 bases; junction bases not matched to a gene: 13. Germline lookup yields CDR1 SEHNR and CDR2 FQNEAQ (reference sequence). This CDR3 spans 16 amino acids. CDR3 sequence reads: CASSLDGRGRLETQYF. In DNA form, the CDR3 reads TGTGCCAGCAGCCTCGATGGTAGGGGGCGATTAGAGACCCAGTACTTC.

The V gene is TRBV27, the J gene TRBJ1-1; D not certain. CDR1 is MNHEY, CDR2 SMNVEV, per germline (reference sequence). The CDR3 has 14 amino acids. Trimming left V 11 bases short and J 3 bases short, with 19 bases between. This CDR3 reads CASPIRSSHTEAFF. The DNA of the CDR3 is TGTGCCTCCCCCATCAGGTCATCGCACACTGAAGCTTTCTTT.

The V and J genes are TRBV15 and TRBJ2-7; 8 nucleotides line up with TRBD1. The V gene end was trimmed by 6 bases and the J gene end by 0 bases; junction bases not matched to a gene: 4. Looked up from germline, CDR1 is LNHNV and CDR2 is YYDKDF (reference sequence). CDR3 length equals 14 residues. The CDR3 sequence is CATRVDRGSYEQYF. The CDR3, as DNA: TGTGCCACCAGGGTCGACAGGGGCTCCTACGAGCAGTACTTC.

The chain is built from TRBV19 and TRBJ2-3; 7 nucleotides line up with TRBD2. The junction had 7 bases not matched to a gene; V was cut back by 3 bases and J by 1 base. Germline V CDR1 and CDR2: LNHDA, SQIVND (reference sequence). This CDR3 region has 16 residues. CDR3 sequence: CASSIIVGGGTDTQYF. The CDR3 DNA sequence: TGTGCCAGTAGTATCATCGTGGGAGGGGGCACAGATACGCAGTATTTT.

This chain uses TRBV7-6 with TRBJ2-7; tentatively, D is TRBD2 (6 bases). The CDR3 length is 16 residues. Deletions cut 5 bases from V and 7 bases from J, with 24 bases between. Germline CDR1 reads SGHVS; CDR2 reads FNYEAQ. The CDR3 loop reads CASSAGGEAMWGEQYF. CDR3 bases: TGTGCCAGCAGCGCGGGCGGGGAGGCAATGTGGGGGGAGCAGTACTTC.

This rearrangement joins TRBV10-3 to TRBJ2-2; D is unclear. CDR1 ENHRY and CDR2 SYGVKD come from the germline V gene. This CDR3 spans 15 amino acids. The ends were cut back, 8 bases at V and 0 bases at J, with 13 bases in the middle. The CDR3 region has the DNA TGTGCCATCGGTTTTGTCAGAACGAACACCGGGGAGCTGTTTTTT. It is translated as CAIGFVRTNTGELFF.

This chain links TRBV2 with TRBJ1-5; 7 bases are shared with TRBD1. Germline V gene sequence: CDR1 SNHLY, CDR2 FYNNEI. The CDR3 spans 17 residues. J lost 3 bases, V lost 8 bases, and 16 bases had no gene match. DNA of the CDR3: TGTGCCAGCGAAGCGGCTAGAGGCAGGGGGTACAATCAGCCCCAGCATTTT. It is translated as CASEAARGRGYNQPQHF.

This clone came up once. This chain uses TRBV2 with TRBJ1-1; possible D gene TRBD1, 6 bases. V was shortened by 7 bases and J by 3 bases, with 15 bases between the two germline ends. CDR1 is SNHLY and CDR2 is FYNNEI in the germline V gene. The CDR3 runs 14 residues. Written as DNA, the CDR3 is TGTGCCAGCACCAAACAGGGCCCGGACACTGAAGCTTTCTTT. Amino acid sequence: CASTKQGPDTEAFF.